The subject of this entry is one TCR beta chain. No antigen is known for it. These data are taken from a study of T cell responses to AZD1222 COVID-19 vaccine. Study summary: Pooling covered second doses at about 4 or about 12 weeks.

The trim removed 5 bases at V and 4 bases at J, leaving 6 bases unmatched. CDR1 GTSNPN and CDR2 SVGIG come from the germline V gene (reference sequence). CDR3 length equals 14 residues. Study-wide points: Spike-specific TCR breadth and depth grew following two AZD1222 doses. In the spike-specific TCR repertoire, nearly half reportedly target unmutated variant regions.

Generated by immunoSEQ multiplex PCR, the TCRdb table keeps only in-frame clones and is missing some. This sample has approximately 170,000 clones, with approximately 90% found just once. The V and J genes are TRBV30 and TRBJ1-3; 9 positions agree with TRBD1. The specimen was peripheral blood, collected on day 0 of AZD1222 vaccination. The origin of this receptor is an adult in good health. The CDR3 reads CAWATGGKGNTIYF. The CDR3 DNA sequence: TGTGCCTGGGCTACAGGGGGCAAAGGAAACACCATATATTTT.